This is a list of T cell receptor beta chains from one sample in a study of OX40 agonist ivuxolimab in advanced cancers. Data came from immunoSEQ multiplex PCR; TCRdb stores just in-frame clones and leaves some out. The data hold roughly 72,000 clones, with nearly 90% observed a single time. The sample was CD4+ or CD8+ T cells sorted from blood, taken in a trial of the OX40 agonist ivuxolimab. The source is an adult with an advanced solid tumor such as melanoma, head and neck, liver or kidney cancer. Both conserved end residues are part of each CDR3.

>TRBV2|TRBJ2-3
CASSDRDTQYF
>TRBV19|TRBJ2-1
CATLDRVVNEQFF
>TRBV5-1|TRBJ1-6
CASSLASGQGPDSPLHF
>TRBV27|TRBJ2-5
CASSRAGNQETQYF
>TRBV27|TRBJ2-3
CASSLSMGTDTQYF
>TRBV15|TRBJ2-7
CATSRDRGPGNEQYF
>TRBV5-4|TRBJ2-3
CASSLREVTDTQYF
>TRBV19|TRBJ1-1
CASSITGATEAFF
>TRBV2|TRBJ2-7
CASSGQFEQYF
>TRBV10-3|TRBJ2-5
CAISEGGETQYF
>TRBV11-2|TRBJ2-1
CASSLQVRGRSVF
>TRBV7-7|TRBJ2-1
CASSLQGIGDEQFF
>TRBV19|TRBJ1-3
CASSTGSSGNTIYF
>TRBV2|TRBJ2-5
CASSLTGPETQYF
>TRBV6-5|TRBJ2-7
CASSYDRDPYEQYF
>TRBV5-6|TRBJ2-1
CASSLLGHGTANEQFF
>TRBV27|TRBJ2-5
CASSPTDRARGTQYF
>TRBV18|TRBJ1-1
CASSPGPPATEAFF
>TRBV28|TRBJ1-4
CASTSGTFSEKLFF
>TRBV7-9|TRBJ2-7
CASSSRDSIYEQYF
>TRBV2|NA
CASSEGISYYEQYF
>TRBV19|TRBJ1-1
CASSSRTGQRGTEAFF
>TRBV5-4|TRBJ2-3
CASSLRTSTSSDTQYF
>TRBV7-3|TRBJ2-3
CASGPSSASTQYF
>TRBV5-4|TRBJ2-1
CASSLDGRATNEQFF
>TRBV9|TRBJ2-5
CASSVETEETQYF
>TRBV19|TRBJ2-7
CASSPGTLAYEQYF
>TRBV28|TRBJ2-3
CASSRSSGFSGTQYF
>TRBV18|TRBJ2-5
CASSPQTETQYF
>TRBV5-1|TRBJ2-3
CASASGSSTDTQYF
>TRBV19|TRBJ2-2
CASSIFSSVYMDTGELFF